Below are 27 T cell receptor beta chains sequenced from a single sample in a study of CD8+ T cells in alopecia areata. Reverse transcription of extracted RNA yielded cDNA, which provided the sequencing template. Repertoires were generated with immunoSEQ multiplex PCR, while TCRdb's copy carries only in-frame clones and drops some. The repertoire holds around 70,000 clones, 25% to 30% seen once, with 15% in the top ten. Treatment here: oral pan-JAK inhibitor, 5-10 mg twice daily. The sample here was CD8+ T cells sorted from blood, taken at week 4, from a patient treated with tofacitinib. All receptors come from a human donor with alopecia areata.

The chain couples TRBV29-1 to TRBJ2-7, with unresolved D. The germline V gene has CDR1 SQVTM and CDR2 ANQGSEA. This CDR3 comprises 16 residues. V was cut by 1 base and J by 0 bases, with 16 bases left in between. This CDR3 reads CSVEGEVDGPSYEQYF. CDR3 nucleotide sequence: TGCAGCGTTGAAGGTGAGGTGGACGGACCCTCCTACGAGCAGTACTTC.

J is TRBJ1-1 and V is TRBV5-4, with D possibly being TRBD1 (5 bases). The CDR3 length is 12 residues. From germline, CDR1 is SGHNT and CDR2 YYREEE (reference sequence). V was shortened by 5 bases and J by 11 bases, with 16 bases between the two germline ends. CDR3 DNA sequence: TGTGCCAGCAGTGCCGGGACCCTGGCCGCTTTCTTT. Its translation is CASSAGTLAAFF.

Notes on this clone: The junction and the germline gene differ at one end; a read error may be behind it. The chain employs TRBV28 and TRBJ2-3, with a weak D call TRBD1 (6 bases). Per germline, CDR1 MDHEN and CDR2 SYDVKM. This CDR3 region has 15 residues. This chain's CDR3 is CASRFGAGGTDTQYF. As DNA, the CDR3 is TGTGCCAGCCGTTTTGGGGCAGGGGGCACAGATACGCAGTATTTT.

This clone came up a few times. DNA of the CDR3: TGTGCCATCAGTGTTTCTAGTCAAGAGACCCAGTACTTC. Protein: CAISVSSQETQYF. This chain links TRBV10-3 with TRBJ2-5; D is unresolved. V gave up 4 bases and J gave up 2 bases, with 8 bases separating them. Germline loops: CDR1 ENHRY, CDR2 SYGVKD. This CDR3 region has 13 residues.

This clone is medium-sized. V usage is TRBV4-2 and J usage is TRBJ2-5; 7 bases agree with TRBD1. Germline CDR1 LGHNA, CDR2 YNFKEQ. Trimming at V came to 1 base and at J to 3 bases, leaving 2 bases not matched to a gene. This CDR3 has 14 amino acids. In nucleotides, the CDR3 is TGTGCCAGCAGCCAAGGGGACAGTGAAGAGACCCAGTACTTC. Amino acids: CASSQGDSEETQYF.

This clone was recorded a few times. DNA of the CDR3: TGCAGCGTTGTTGGGACGAACTATGGCTACACCTTC. Translating it yields CSVVGTNYGYTF. The V and J genes are TRBV29-1 and TRBJ1-2, with a tentative D call TRBD1 (5 bases). From germline, CDR1 is SQVTM and CDR2 ANQGSEA. The CDR3 contains 12 residues. V dropped 4 bases and J dropped 2 bases, with 8 bases sitting between them.

The V gene is TRBV29-1, the J gene TRBJ2-2, with D uncertain. This CDR3 spans 13 amino acids. The germline V gene has CDR1 SQVTM and CDR2 ANQGSEA. Trimming took off 2 bases at V and 5 bases at J, with 9 bases between the two ends. Here the CDR3 DNA reads TGCAGCGTTGAAATGGCCGAGACCGGGGAGCTGTTTTTT. Protein sequence: CSVEMAETGELFF.

The V and J genes are TRBV7-6 and TRBJ1-1; D uncertain. There are 14 residues in the CDR3. Germline-derived CDR1 and CDR2 are SGHVS and FNYEAQ. V lost 7 bases to trimming and J lost 1 base, with 13 bases between them. The CDR3 sequence: CASTPRGRNTEAFF. The CDR3 nucleotides are TGTGCCAGCACCCCCCGCGGGAGGAACACTGAAGCTTTCTTT.

The CDR3 DNA follows: TGCGCCAGCAGCCAAAAAAACACCGGGACAGCAACCTACAATGAGCAGTTCTTC. This codes for CASSQKNTGTATYNEQFF. The genes are TRBV4-1 and TRBJ2-1; 7 positions agree with TRBD1. J gave up 2 bases and V 2 bases, and 12 bases lay outside the gene matches. Germline V gene lookup returns CDR1 MGHRA and CDR2 YSYEKL. The CDR3 covers 18 residues.

V gene TRBV30 combines with J gene TRBJ1-4; no definite D call. V shed 5 bases and J shed 0 bases, with 7 bases lying between them. Germline values: CDR1 GTSNPN, CDR2 SVGIG (reference sequence). The CDR3 runs to 13 residues. This chain's CDR3 is CAWALATNEKLFF. The CDR3 nucleotides are TGTGCCTGGGCGCTTGCAACTAATGAAAAACTGTTTTTT.

This chain uses TRBV15 with TRBJ1-1; D not certain. The length of the CDR3 is 16 residues. V lost 0 bases and J 3 bases, leaving 14 bases between the germline ends. The germline gives CDR1 LNHNV, CDR2 YYDKDF (reference sequence). CDR3 in amino acids: CATSRDYGVGDTEAFF. Written as DNA, the CDR3 is TGTGCCACCAGCAGAGATTACGGGGTCGGAGACACTGAAGCTTTCTTT.

The chain has TRBV19 and TRBJ2-4, with D tentatively TRBD2 (6 bases). The CDR3 loop spans 16 amino acids. With 6 bases removed from V and 0 bases from J, the gap between germline ends came to 15 bases. Germline values: CDR1 LNHDA, CDR2 SQIVND (reference sequence). The CDR3 loop reads CASSDARDLAKNIQYF. The CDR3 coding sequence is TGTGCCAGTAGCGACGCGCGGGATCTAGCCAAAAACATTCAGTACTTC.

The CDR3 is CASATRLQNTIYF. The CDR3 nucleotides are TGTGCCAGCGCAACTCGATTGCAAAACACCATATATTTT. The chain is built from TRBV11-1 and TRBJ1-3; D not resolved. CDR3 size: 13 residues. Germline loops: CDR1 SGHAT, CDR2 FQDESV (reference sequence). V lost 8 bases and J 6 bases, leaving 14 bases between the germline ends.

By share, this clone counts as medium-sized. The rearrangement links TRBV10-2 to TRBJ2-4, with D tentatively TRBD2 (5 bases). With 4 bases removed from V and 4 bases from J, the gap between germline ends came to 14 bases. There are 15 residues in the CDR3. Germline V gene lookup returns CDR1 WSHSY and CDR2 SAAADI. CDR3: CASSVGLERKNIQYF. In nucleotides, the CDR3 is TGCGCCAGCAGTGTGGGTTTGGAGCGGAAAAACATTCAGTACTTC.

The rearrangement uses TRBV7-9 and TRBJ1-1; D gene ambiguous. V lost 6 bases, J lost 4 bases, and 18 bases lay in between. The CDR3 loop spans 15 amino acids. Germline assignment: CDR1 SEHNR and CDR2 FQNEAQ (reference sequence). The CDR3 DNA sequence: TGTGCCAGCAGGAGAGGGCTGGAGGGCGGCACTGAAGCTTTCTTT. Translated: CASRRGLEGGTEAFF.

The sample holds a few counts of this clone. This rearrangement joins TRBV7-9 to TRBJ1-2; D unresolved. Trimming left V 1 base short and J 4 bases short, with 7 bases between. This CDR3 is built from 13 residues. Germline V gene lookup returns CDR1 SEHNR and CDR2 FQNEAQ (reference sequence). CDR3 loop: CASSLVEPYGYTF. In DNA form, the CDR3 reads TGTGCCAGCAGCTTAGTGGAGCCCTATGGCTACACCTTC. The complete variable domain, with remaining parts taken from reference TRBV7-9 and TRBJ1-2, reads DTGVSQNPRHKITKRGQNVTFRCDPISEHNRLYWYRQTLGQGPEFLTYFQNEAQLEKSRLLSDRFSAERPKGSFSTLEIQRTEQGDSAMYLCASSLVEPYGYTFGSGTRLTVV.

This clone came up a few times. The V and J genes are TRBV16 and TRBJ2-7, with D tentatively TRBD1 or TRBD2 (5 bases each). This CDR3 spans 13 amino acids. Trimming removed 2 bases from V and 6 bases from J, with 11 bases in between. CDR1 and CDR2 (germline): KGHSY, FQNENV. CDR3 residues: CASSQNHGGEQYF. For the CDR3, the DNA is TGTGCCAGCAGCCAAAACCATGGGGGCGAGCAGTACTTC.

J is TRBJ1-4 and V is TRBV21-1; TRBD1, as called in the table, went unchecked against the DNA. TRBV21-1 constitutes a pseudogene. This CDR3 spans 13 amino acids. CDR3 in amino acids: CASSNIPGGKVKF. In nucleotides, the CDR3 is TGTGCCAGCAGCAACATTCCAGGGGGTAAGGTTAAATTT.

This clone was observed a handful of times. The rearrangement uses TRBV5-1 and TRBJ1-1; D is unresolved. The germline V gene has CDR1 SGHRS and CDR2 YFSETQ. Between the trimmed V and J ends, which lost 0 bases and 1 base, there was a span of 4 bases. The length of the CDR3 is 13 residues. The CDR3 region is CASSLVRNTEAFF. The CDR3 bases are TGCGCCAGCAGCTTGGTACGGAACACTGAAGCTTTCTTT.

This chain links TRBV7-9 with TRBJ2-1; D remains ambiguous. V was cut by 3 bases and J by 6 bases, with 12 bases left in between. The CDR3 extends over 14 amino acids. Germline V gene data show CDR1 as SEHNR and CDR2 as FQNEAQ (reference sequence). CDR3 nucleotide sequence: TGTGCCAGCAGCTTCCCGACTGCCTTCAATGAGCAGTTCTTC. This sequence encodes CASSFPTAFNEQFF.

There are a few counts of this clone. This sequence joins TRBV2 and TRBJ2-7; 7 bases are a match to TRBD2. Trimming at V came to 11 bases and at J to 2 bases, leaving 6 bases not matched to a gene. Germline assignment: CDR1 SNHLY and CDR2 FYNNEI. This CDR3 is built from 12 residues. CDR3 sequence reads: CASQGTTYEQYF. CDR3 coding DNA: TGTGCCTCCCAAGGGACTACCTACGAGCAGTACTTC.

This clone was observed a handful of times. The rearrangement links TRBV29-1 to TRBJ2-2; 7 bases match TRBD1. The CDR3 loop spans 15 amino acids. Germline CDR1 and CDR2: SQVTM and ANQGSEA. The V segment lost 4 bases and the J segment 0 bases; nucleotides outside the gene matches: 5. The CDR3 here is CSVARGLANTGELFF. In DNA, the CDR3 is TGCAGCGTTGCTAGGGGGCTCGCGAACACCGGGGAGCTGTTTTTT.

The table lists this clone with a few counts. The genes are TRBV27 and TRBJ1-2; D uncertain. The CDR3 sequence is 14 residues long. Germline V CDR1 and CDR2: MNHEY, SMNVEV (reference sequence). The V end was cut by 6 bases, the J end by 6 bases, with 17 bases between. CDR3 bases: TGTGCCAGCAGCGCCCGGCCACTATCGGATGGCTACACCTTC. Translation: CASSARPLSDGYTF.

On this clone itself: The sample contains more than one DNA sequence encoding this CDR3. The V gene is TRBV29-1, the J gene TRBJ2-1; 7 nucleotides align to TRBD2. The germline CDR1 and CDR2 sequences are SQVTM and ANQGSEA. J lost 7 bases, V lost 3 bases, and 0 bases had no gene match. The CDR3 runs 11 residues. The CDR3 spells CSVEGGNEQFF. In DNA, the CDR3 is TGCAGCGTTGAGGGGGGGAATGAGCAGTTCTTC.

The chain couples TRBV5-1 to TRBJ2-2, with D maybe TRBD2 (6 bases). The CDR3 sequence is 16 residues long. CDR1 is SGHRS, CDR2 YFSETQ, per germline. V was pared by 3 bases and J by 3 bases, with 15 bases between. CDR3 amino acids: CASSSGTSTYTGELFF. The CDR3 DNA is TGCGCCAGCAGCTCTGGTACTAGCACCTACACCGGGGAGCTGTTTTTT.

This chain links TRBV29-1 with TRBJ1-1; 10 bases align to TRBD1. This CDR3 comprises 15 residues. The germline gives CDR1 SQVTM, CDR2 ANQGSEA. The junction had 5 bases not matched to a gene; V was cut back by 4 bases and J by 0 bases. The CDR3 spells CSVGGTGAVNTEAFF. DNA for the CDR3: TGCAGCGTTGGGGGGACAGGGGCCGTGAACACTGAAGCTTTCTTT.

The chain joins TRBV7-9 to TRBJ2-1; 7 positions agree with TRBD1. Germline V gene sequence: CDR1 SEHNR, CDR2 FQNEAQ (reference sequence). The CDR3 runs to 13 residues. V lost 6 bases and J lost 12; bases outside the gene matches: 11. The CDR3 region has the DNA TGTGCCAGCAGGGGGGACAGTCTTGGCGGGCAGTTCTTC. Translation gives CASRGDSLGGQFF.